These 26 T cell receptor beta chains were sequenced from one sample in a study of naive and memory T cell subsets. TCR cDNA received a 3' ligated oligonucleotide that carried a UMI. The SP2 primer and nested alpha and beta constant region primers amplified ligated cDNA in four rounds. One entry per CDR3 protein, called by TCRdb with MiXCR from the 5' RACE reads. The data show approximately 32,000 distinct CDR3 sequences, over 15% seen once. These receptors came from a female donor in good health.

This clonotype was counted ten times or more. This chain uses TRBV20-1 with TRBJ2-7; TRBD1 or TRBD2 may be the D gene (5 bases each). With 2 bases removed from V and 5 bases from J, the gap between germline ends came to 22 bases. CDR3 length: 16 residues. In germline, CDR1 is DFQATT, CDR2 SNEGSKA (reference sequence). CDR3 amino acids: CSARLPGTPGLNEQYF. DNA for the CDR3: TGCAGTGCTAGACTCCCCGGGACGCCAGGACTCAACGAGCAGTACTTC.

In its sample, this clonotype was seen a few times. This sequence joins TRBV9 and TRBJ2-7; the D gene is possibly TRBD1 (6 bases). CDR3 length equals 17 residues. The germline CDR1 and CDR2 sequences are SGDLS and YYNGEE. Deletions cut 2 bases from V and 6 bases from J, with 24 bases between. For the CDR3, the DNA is TGTGCCAGCAGCGTGGGATTGTTGGGCCAGGGGTCAAGCGAGCAGTACTTC. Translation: CASSVGLLGQGSSEQYF.

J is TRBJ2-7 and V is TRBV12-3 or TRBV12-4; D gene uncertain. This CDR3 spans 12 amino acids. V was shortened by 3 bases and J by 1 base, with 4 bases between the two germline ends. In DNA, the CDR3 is TGTGCCAGCAGTTTTGGGTCCTACGAGCAGTACTTC. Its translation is CASSFGSYEQYF.

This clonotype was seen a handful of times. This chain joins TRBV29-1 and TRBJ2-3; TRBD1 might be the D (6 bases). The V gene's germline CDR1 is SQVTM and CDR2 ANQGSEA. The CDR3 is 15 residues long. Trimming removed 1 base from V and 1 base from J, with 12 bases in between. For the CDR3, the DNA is TGCAGCGTTGAAGGGGCAGGGGTGGGCACAGATACGCAGTATTTT. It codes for CSVEGAGVGTDTQYF.

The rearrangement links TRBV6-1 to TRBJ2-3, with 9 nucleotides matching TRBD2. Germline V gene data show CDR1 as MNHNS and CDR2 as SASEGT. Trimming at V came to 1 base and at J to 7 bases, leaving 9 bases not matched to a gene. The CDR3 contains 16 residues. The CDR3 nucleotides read TGTGCCAGCAGTGAAGGGTCTAGCGGGGCTCGGTATACGCAGTATTTT. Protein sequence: CASSEGSSGARYTQYF.

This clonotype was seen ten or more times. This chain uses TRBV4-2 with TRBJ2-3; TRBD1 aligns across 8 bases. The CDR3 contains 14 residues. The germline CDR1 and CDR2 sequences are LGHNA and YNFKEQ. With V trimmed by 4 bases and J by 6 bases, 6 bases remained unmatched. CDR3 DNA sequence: TGTGCCAGCAGCCCCGGACAGGGATCTGATACGCAGTATTTT. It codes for CASSPGQGSDTQYF.

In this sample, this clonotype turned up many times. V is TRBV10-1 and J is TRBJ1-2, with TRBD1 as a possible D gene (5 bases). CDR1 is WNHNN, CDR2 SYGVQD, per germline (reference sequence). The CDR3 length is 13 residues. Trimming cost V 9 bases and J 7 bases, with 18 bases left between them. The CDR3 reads CASTEPRASGYTF. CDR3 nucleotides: TGCGCCAGTACCGAGCCCAGGGCGAGTGGCTACACCTTC.

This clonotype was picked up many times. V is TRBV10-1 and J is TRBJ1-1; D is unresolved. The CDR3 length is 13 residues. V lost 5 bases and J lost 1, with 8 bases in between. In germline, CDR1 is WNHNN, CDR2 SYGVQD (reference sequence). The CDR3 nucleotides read TGCGCCAGCAGTTCGGACGGGAACACTGAAGCTTTCTTT. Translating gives CASSSDGNTEAFF.

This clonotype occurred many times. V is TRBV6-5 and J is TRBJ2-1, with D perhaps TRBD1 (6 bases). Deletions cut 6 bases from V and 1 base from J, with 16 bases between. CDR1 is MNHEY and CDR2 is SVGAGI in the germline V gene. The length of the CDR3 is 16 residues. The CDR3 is CASRGGAGHSYNEQFF. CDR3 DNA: TGTGCCAGCAGAGGGGGTGCAGGGCATTCCTACAATGAGCAGTTCTTC.

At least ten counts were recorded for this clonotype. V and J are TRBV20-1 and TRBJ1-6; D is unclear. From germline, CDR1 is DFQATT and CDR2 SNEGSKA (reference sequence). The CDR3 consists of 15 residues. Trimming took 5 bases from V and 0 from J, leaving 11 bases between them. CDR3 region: CSAPPRGSYNSPLHF. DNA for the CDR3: TGCAGTGCTCCCCCCCGGGGCTCCTATAATTCACCCCTCCACTTT.

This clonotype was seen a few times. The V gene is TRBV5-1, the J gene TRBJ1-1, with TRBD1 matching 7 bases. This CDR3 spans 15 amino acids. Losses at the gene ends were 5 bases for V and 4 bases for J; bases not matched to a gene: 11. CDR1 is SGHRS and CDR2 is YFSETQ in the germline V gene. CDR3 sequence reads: CASRDWTGRGTEAFF. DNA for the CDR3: TGCGCCAGCAGGGATTGGACAGGACGGGGCACTGAAGCTTTCTTT.

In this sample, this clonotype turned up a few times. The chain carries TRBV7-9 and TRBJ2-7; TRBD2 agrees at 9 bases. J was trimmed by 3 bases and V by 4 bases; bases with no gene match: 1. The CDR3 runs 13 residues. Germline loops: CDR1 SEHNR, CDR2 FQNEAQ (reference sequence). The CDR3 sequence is CASSWRGGYEQYF. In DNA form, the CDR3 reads TGTGCCAGCAGCTGGCGGGGGGGCTACGAGCAGTACTTC.

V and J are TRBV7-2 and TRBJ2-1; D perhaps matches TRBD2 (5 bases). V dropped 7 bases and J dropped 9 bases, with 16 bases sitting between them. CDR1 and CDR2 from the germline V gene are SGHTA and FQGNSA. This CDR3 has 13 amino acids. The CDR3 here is CASTRTGKREQFF. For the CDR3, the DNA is TGTGCCAGCACTAGAACGGGGAAGCGTGAGCAGTTCTTC.

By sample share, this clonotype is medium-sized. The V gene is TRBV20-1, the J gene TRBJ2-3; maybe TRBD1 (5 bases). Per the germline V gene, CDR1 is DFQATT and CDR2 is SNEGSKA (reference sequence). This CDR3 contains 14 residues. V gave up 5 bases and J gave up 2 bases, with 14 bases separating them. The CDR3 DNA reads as TGCAGTGCTTCCCGACAGCTACCCACAGATACGCAGTATTTT. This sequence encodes CSASRQLPTDTQYF.

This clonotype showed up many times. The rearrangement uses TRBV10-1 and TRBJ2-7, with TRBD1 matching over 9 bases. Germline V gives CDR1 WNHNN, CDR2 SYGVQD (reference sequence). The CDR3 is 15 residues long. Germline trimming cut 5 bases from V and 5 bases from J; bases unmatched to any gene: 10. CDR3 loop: CASSNTGGLVHEQYF. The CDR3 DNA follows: TGCGCCAGCAGTAATACAGGGGGCTTAGTACACGAGCAGTACTTC.

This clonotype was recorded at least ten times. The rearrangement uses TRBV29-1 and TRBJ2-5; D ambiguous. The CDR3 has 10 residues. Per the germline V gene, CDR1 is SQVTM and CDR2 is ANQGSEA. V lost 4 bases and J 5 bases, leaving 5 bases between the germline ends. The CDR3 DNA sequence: TGCAGCGTTGCCAGCGAGACCCAGTACTTC. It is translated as CSVASETQYF.

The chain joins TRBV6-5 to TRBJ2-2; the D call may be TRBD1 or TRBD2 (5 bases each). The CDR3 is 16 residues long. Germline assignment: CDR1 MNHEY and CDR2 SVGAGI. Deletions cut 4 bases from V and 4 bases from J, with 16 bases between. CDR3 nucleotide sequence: TGTGCCAGCAGTTTATATGAGGGGATCGGCACCGGGGAGCTGTTTTTT. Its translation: CASSLYEGIGTGELFF.

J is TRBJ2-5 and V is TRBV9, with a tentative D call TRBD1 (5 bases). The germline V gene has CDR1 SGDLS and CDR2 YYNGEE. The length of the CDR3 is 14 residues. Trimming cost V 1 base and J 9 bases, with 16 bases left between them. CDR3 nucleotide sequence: TGTGCCAGCAGCGTATCTCAGGGAACCTTGGCCCAGTACTTC. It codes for CASSVSQGTLAQYF.

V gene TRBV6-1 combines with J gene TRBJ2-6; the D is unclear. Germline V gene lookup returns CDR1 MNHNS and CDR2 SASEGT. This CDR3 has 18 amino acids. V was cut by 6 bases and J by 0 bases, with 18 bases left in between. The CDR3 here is CASSRLVRSSSGANVLTF. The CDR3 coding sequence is TGTGCCAGCAGCCGACTGGTACGGTCGAGCTCTGGGGCCAACGTCCTGACTTTC.

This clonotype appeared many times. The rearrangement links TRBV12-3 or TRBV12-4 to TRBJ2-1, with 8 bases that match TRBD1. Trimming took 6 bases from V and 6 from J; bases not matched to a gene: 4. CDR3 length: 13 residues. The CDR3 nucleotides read TGTGCCAGCAGACTGGACAGGGCCAATGAGCAGTTCTTC. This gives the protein CASRLDRANEQFF.

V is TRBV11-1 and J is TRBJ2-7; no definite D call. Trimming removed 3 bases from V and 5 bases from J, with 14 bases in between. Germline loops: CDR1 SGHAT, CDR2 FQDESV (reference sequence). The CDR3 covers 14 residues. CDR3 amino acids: CASSLGISSNEQYF. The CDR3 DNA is TGTGCCAGCAGCTTGGGGATATCAAGCAACGAGCAGTACTTC.

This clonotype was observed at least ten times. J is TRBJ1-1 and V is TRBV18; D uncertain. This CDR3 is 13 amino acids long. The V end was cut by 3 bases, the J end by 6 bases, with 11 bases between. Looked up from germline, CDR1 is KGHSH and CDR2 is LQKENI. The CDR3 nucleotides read TGTGCCAGCTCACCGGCCTCACGGGCTGAAGCTTTCTTT. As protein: CASSPASRAEAFF. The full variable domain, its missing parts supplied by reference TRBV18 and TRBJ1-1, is NAGVMQNPRHLVRRRGQEARLRCSPMKGHSHVYWYRQLPEEGLKFMVYLQKENIIDESGMPKERFSAEFPKEGPSILRIQQVVRGDSAAYFCASSPASRAEAFFGQGTRLTVV.

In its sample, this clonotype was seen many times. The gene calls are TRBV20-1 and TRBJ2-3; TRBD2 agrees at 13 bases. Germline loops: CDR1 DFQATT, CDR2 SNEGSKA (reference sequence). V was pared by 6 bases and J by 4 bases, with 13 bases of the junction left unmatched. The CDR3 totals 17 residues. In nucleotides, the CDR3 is TGCAGTGCCAAGACTAGCGGGGGGCCCGTTCAGTCAGATACGCAGTATTTT. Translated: CSAKTSGGPVQSDTQYF.

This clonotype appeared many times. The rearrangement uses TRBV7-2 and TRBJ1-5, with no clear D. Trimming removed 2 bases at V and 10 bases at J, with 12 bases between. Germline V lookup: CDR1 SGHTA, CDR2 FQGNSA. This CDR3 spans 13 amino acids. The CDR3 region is CASSLSGEGPQHF. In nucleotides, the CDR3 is TGTGCCAGCAGCTTATCCGGGGAGGGCCCCCAGCATTTT.

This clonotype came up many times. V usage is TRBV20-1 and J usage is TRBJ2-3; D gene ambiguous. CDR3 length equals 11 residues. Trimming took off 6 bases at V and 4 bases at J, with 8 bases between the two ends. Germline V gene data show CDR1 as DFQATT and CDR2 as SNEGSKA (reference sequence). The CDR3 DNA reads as TGCAGTGCCAGACGGGCAGATACGCAGTATTTT. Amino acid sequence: CSARRADTQYF.

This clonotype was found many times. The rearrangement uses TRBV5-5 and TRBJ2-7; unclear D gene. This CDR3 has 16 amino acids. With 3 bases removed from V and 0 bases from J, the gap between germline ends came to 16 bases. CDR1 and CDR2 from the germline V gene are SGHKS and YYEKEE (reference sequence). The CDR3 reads CASSSQFGVSSYEQYF. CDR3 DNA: TGTGCCAGCAGCTCCCAATTCGGTGTGAGCTCCTACGAGCAGTACTTC. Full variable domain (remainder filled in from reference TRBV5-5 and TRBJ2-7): DAGVTQSPTHLIKTRGQQVTLRCSPISGHKSVSWYQQVLGQGPQFIFQYYEKEERGRGNFPDRFSARQFPNYSSELNVNALLLGDSALYLCASSSQFGVSSYEQYFGPGTRLTVT.